This TCR beta chain came from a study of blood T cell repertoires in COVID-19. This clone was detected once. Profiled with immunoSEQ multiplex PCR; TCRdb holds only in-frame clones, not every one. The sample has about 190,000 clones, around 85% seen once. The sequencing sample was made of PBMCs or T cells enriched from blood (not recorded which). The sequence came from a woman in her twenties or thirties who had recovered from COVID-19.

The CDR3 region has the DNA TGTGCCAGCACCCCTTATGGGAGGCAAGAGACCCAGTACTTC. Translation gives CASTPYGRQETQYF. The chain has TRBV28 and TRBJ2-5; a possible D gene is TRBD2 (6 bases). The germline CDR1 and CDR2 sequences are MDHEN and SYDVKM. Trimming left V 7 bases short and J 2 bases short, with 14 bases between. The CDR3 has 14 residues.